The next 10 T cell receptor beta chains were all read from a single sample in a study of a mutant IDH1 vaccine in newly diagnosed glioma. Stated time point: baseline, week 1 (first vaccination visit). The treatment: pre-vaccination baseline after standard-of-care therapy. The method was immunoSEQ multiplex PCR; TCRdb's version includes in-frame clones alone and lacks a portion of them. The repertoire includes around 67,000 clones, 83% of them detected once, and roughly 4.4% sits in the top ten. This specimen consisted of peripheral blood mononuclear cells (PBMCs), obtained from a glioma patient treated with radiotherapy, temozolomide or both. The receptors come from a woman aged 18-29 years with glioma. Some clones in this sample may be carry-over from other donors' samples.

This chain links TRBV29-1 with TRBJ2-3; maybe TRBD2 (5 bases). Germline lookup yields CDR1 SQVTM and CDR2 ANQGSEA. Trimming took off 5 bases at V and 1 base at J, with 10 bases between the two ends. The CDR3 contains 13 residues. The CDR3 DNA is TGCAGCGTTCGGGGTGAGGGCACAGATACGCAGTATTTT. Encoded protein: CSVRGEGTDTQYF.

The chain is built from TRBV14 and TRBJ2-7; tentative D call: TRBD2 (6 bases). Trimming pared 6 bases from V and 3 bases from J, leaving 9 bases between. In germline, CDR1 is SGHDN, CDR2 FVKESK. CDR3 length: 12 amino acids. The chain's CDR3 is CASRAAGYEQYF. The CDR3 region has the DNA TGTGCCAGCAGGGCAGCGGGCTACGAGCAGTACTTC.

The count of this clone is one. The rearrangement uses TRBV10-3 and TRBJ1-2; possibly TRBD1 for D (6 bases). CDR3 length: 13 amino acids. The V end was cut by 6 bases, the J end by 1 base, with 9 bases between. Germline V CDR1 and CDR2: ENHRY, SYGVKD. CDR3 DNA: TGTGCCATCAGGGGGGACATTAACTATGGCTACACCTTC. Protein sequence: CAIRGDINYGYTF.

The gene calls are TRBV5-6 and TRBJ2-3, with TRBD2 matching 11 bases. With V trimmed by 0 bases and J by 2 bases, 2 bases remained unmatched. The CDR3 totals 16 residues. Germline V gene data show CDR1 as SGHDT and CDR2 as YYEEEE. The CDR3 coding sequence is TGTGCCAGCAGCTTGGCTAGCGGGGGGTTCACAGATACGCAGTATTTT. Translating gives CASSLASGGFTDTQYF.

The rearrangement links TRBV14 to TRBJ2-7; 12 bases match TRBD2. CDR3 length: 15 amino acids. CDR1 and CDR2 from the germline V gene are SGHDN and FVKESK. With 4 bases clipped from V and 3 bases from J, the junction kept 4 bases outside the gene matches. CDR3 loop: CASSPLAGGIYEQYF. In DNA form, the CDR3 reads TGTGCCAGCAGCCCCCTAGCGGGAGGGATCTACGAGCAGTACTTC.

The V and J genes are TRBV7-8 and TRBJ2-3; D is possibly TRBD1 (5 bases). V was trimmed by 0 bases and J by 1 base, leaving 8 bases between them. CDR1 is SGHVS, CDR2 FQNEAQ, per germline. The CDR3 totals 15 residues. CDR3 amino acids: CASSLAGPGTDTQYF. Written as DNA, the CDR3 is TGTGCCAGCAGCTTAGCGGGGCCTGGCACAGATACGCAGTATTTT.

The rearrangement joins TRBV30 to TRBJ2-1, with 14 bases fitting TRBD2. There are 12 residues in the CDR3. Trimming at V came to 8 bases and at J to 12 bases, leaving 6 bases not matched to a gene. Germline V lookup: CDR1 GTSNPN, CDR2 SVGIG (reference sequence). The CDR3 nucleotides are TGTGCCGGGACTAGCGGGAGTTCCAGGCAGTTCTTC. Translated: CAGTSGSSRQFF.

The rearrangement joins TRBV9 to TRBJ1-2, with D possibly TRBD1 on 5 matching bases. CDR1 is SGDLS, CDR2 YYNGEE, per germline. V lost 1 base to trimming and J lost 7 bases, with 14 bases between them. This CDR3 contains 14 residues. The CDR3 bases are TGTGCCAGCAGCGTAACCGGGGGGGGGTTTGGCTACACCTTC. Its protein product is CASSVTGGGFGYTF.

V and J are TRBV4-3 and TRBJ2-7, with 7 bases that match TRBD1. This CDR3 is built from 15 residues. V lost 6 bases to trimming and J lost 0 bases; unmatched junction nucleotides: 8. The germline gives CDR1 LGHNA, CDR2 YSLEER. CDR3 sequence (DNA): TGCGCCAGCAGGCCCTCGCGGACAGGCTCCTACGAGCAGTACTTC. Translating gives CASRPSRTGSYEQYF.

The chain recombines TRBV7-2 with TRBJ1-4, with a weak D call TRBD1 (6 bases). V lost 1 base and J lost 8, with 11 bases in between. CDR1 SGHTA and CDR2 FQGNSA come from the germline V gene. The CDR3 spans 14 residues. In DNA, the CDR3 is TGTGCCAGCAGCTTAGACAGGGTAGGGGAAAAACTGTTTTTT. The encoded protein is CASSLDRVGEKLFF.